The sequence of this T cell receptor (beta chain) was determined in a study of CD8 T cells in Susac syndrome. The CDR3 is 14 amino acids. Germline loops: CDR1 SNHLY, CDR2 FYNNEI. The V end was cut by 8 bases, the J end by 0 bases, with 11 bases between. After extraction with the RNeasy kit, 0.5 to 1 ug of the RNA was reverse transcribed using random hexamers. Amplification of TCR beta CDR3 across 54 Vbeta and 13 Jbeta was performed with immunoSEQ multiplex PCR. Each CDR3 protein gets one entry after TCRdb re-called the immunoSEQ multiplex PCR reads with MiXCR. There are some 130,000 distinct CDR3 sequences in the sample; 95% occur only once, and approximately 0.17% lies in the top ten. About this clonotype: The antigen remains unidentified.

Sequencing of TCR beta covered CD8+ and CD4+ T cells obtained from blood. Study outcomes and limitations: Susac-specific public clones found in total CD8+ repertoires numbered around 16, and those in CD8+ TEMRA repertoires numbered several. Regarding the TCR sequencing and HLA analysis, the study admitted that a relatively small number of individuals were involved.

This sequence originates from a human donor with Susac syndrome. Sequenced input: CD8+ T cells from PBMCs. The chain combines TRBV2 with TRBJ2-1; D is perhaps TRBD2 (6 bases). CDR3 nucleotides: TGTGCCAGCGAACCGGAGGGCTCCTACAATGAGCAGTTCTTC. This sequence encodes CASEPEGSYNEQFF.